Sequencing of this T cell receptor (beta chain) was carried out in a study of shared clonotypes between healthy human individuals (dated by TCRdb to about 2020). With regard to the full study: The cohort included three men and a couple of women between 18 and 49 years of age. To estimate repertoire size and how much clonotype sharing occurs between individuals, the study deeply sequenced the blood TCR repertoires of five healthy adults. For each donor, CD4 naive and CD4 memory were each run on three plates, CD8 naive on two plates, and CD8 memory on one plate. Between about 0.94 and 8.9 billion PBMCs per donor were obtained by leukapheresis. To increase sequencing depth and limit assay-specific biases, different laboratories used diverse techniques to prepare libraries and sequence TCR repertoires. Overall study outcomes, separate from this receptor: Naive subsets generally had larger estimated clonotype richness than memory subsets did. Only blood was sampled, and tissue TCR repertoires likely differ from those in blood. Compared with non-shared clonotypes, the clonotypes found in all four sorted-subset donors had higher generation probabilities. When several donors were compared, the shared fraction of clonotypes was approximately 5% for naive CD4, approximately 3.5% for naive CD8, about 2.4% for memory CD4, and 0.3% to 0.5% for memory CD8. Pairwise subsampling indicated that sequencing depth was expected to affect the degree of clonotype sharing among donors. Because the study included only a small number of donors, the genetic and exposure-history diversity represented was limited. Incomplete sequencing was indicated by rarefaction of sorted-subset datasets, despite the large sequencing depth.

CD8 naive samples were CD45RO-negative cells positively selected for CCR7, giving a CD45RA+CCR7+ population that excluded TemRA cells. The donors were healthy, HIV-negative adults who had no recently reported acute infections or vaccinations. Every donor was a Caucasian adult living in Nashville, Tennessee, USA. Blood was collected by leukapheresis, and PBMCs were isolated by Ficoll-Histopaque density gradient centrifugation and then cryopreserved in liquid nitrogen vapor phase. Purity and quantity of every magnetically sorted T cell population were checked by analytical flow cytometry. From each sorted fraction, genomic DNA was isolated and quantified by UV absorbance on a Nanodrop 2000c. Using the deep immunoSEQ assay, TCR CDR3 regions were amplified from genomic DNA by multiplex PCR. For each cell subset, the extracted genomic DNA was distributed evenly across all wells of several immunoSEQ 96-well plates, and each plate served as one replicate. For sorted subsets, 150 to 250 ng genomic DNA, equal to about 30,000 T cell genomes, was loaded into each replicate PCR. Purified libraries were measured with a Qubit 3.0 fluorometer, size-checked on a Bioanalyzer 2100, and measured again with the KAPA Library Quantification kit. Each immunoSEQ 96-well plate was sequenced on its own single-read 150-cycle Illumina NextSeq 550 flow cell. Per the original workflow: The immunoSEQ output contained only junctional sequences without quality scores, so filtering could not match that applied to full-length reads. Sequences were annotated with PyIR, a Python wrapper for IgBLAST v1.9, using IMGT germline references to assign V/J genes and CDR3. Reads were filtered out if the reads had weak V/J assignments (E-value above 1e-6), no CDR3, stop codons, out-of-frame junctions, or ambiguous translated residues. V3J clonotypes were defined as sequences sharing the same inferred V gene, J gene, and CDR3 amino acid sequence. Percentage overlap between repertoires was calculated by dividing the number of shared unique clonotypes by the size of the smaller repertoire. Three approaches were used to assess repertoire richness: RTK rarefaction, the Chao1 estimator, and Recon v2.1 estimates of unobserved clonotypes. Generation probabilities for all TCRbeta clonotypes obtained by the gDNA method from four donors were computed using OLGA. What TCRdb holds here is the immuneACCESS table cut down to in-frame rearrangements. Part of the clones is not present; checked against another copy, under half of the missing clones reflect an unresolved V gene, and the others are unexplained. D and trimming were read from the DNA, whereas the V and J calls and clone size are those reported in that table. The sample table contains 1.5 million to 2.5 million clones; only one count was recorded for roughly 95% of them. Of the sample, roughly 1.2% falls within the top ten clones.

In regard to this clone: The antigen this receptor binds is unknown. No base-level quality is on record; no much larger clone is a single base apart.

This TCR came from a man in his late teens or twenties in good health. The sequencing sample was made of naive CD8+ T cells sorted from blood. The cell subset or site label for this specimen denotes: CD45RA+CCR7+.

The bases read TGTGCCAGCAGTTTATCTGTGCGGGGGGCCTACAATGAGCAGTTCTTC. This gives the protein CASSLSVRGAYNEQFF. Recombination connected TRBV27 to TRBJ2-1, with 8 middle bases fitting TRBD2. Trimming takes 0 bases off V and 2 bases off J; junction bases not matched to a gene: 3. According to the germline V gene (reference sequence), CDR1 reads MNHEY and CDR2 reads SMNVEV. Including the terminal cysteine and phenylalanine, the CDR3 comprises 16 residues. Only the CDR3 region is kept as DNA, spanning 48 bases read in frame from base 1.